These T cell receptor beta chains were read from a single sample in a study of cytomegalovirus exposure and HLA in healthy donors. Repertoires were generated with immunoSEQ multiplex PCR, while TCRdb's copy carries only in-frame clones and drops some. The sample lists some 110,000 clones; approximately 76% were seen once. The sequenced material came from PBMCs. These receptors came from a man over 45 in good health and CMV-seropositive. Both conserved end residues are part of each CDR3. Each record gives: V gene, D gene, J gene, clone size, CDR3 protein, CDR3 DNA. A D gene is named only where the DNA matches it firmly. Clone sizes are given selectively: once, few, many, or a class where the clone is expanded.

TRBV7-7	TRBD2	TRBJ2-2	few	CASSTRSLAGGFNGELFF	TGTGCCAGCAGCACCCGAAGCCTAGCGGGGGGCTTTAACGGGGAGCTGTTTTTT
TRBV5-6	TRBD1	TRBJ2-1	-	CASSPGGQGWNEQFF	TGTGCCAGCAGCCCAGGGGGACAGGGGTGGAATGAGCAGTTCTTC
TRBV6-5	-	TRBJ2-7	few	CASSYFRTKTGTEQYF	TGTGCCAGCAGTTACTTTCGGACTAAAACAGGTACCGAGCAGTACTTC
TRBV29-1	TRBD2	TRBJ2-2	-	CSVGGGGAGTGELFF	TGCAGCGTCGGGGGGGGAGGGGCAGGGACCGGGGAGCTGTTTTTT
TRBV16	-	TRBJ2-7	-	CASSHQTPPGHIEQYF	TGTGCCAGCAGCCACCAAACCCCCCCCGGACATATCGAGCAGTACTTC
TRBV5-4	TRBD1	TRBJ2-1	-	CASSQTDRVAEQFF	TGTGCCAGCAGCCAGACGGACAGGGTAGCTGAGCAGTTCTTC
TRBV6-5	TRBD1	TRBJ1-5	-	CASRRGQFQNQPQHF	TGTGCCAGCAGAAGGGGACAGTTCCAAAATCAGCCCCAGCATTTT
TRBV6-1	-	TRBJ1-1	-	CASRGAWGRNTEAFF	TGTGCCAGCAGGGGAGCGTGGGGTAGGAACACTGAAGCTTTCTTT
TRBV9	-	TRBJ2-3	few	CASSPKTGGGTDTQYF	TGTGCCAGCAGCCCAAAGACAGGAGGTGGCACAGATACGCAGTATTTT
TRBV6-1	-	TRBJ2-7	-	CASSDVRAYEQYF	TGTGCCAGCAGTGACGTCCGGGCCTACGAGCAGTACTTC
TRBV2	-	TRBJ2-5	few	CASKRDQETQYF	TGTGCCAGCAAGCGGGACCAAGAGACCCAGTACTTC
TRBV7-6	-	TRBJ1-4	-	CASSDPDGGDEKLFF	TGTGCCAGCAGCGACCCGGATGGAGGGGATGAAAAACTGTTTTTT
TRBV5-8	TRBD1	TRBJ2-6	-	CASSSKSGTEYSGANVLTF	TGTGCCAGCAGCTCAAAATCCGGGACAGAGTACTCTGGGGCCAACGTCCTGACTTTC
TRBV11-2	TRBD2	TRBJ2-3	-	CASSLEPRRGDTQYF	TGTGCCAGCAGCTTAGAACCCAGGCGGGGGGATACGCAGTATTTT
TRBV6-4	TRBD2	TRBJ2-7	-	CASRRTSGIFYEQYF	TGTGCCAGCAGAAGGACTAGCGGGATTTTCTACGAGCAGTACTTC
TRBV28	-	TRBJ2-4	-	CASSLGGPKNIQYF	TGTGCCAGCAGTTTAGGAGGCCCCAAAAACATTCAGTACTTC
TRBV5-6	-	TRBJ1-5	few	CASSLRGSNQPQHF	TGTGCCAGCAGCCTCAGGGGTAGCAATCAGCCCCAGCATTTT
TRBV5-5	-	TRBJ2-2	-	CASSLKTGSNTGELFF	TGTGCCAGCAGCCTTAAGACAGGTTCTAACACCGGGGAGCTGTTTTTT
TRBV18	-	TRBJ2-2	-	CASSPRTVITNTGELFF	TGTGCCAGCTCACCCCGGACAGTAATTACGAACACCGGGGAGCTGTTTTTT
TRBV29-1	-	TRBJ1-1	-	CSLFGGISGSEAFF	TGCAGCCTTTTCGGGGGGATTTCCGGTAGTGAAGCTTTCTTT
TRBV5-6	-	TRBJ2-2	few	CASSSTGTLFSGELFF	TGTGCCAGCAGCTCAACCGGGACTCTTTTCAGCGGGGAGCTGTTTTTT
TRBV19	TRBD1	TRBJ1-5	-	CASSLRDRLNQPQHF	TGTGCCAGTAGTCTCCGGGACAGACTCAATCAGCCCCAGCATTTT
TRBV14	-	TRBJ2-7	-	CASSQYLPYEQYF	TGTGCCAGCAGCCAGTACCTACCCTACGAGCAGTACTTC
TRBV11-2	TRBD2	TRBJ2-2	few	CASRGGTNTGELFF	TGTGCCAGTCGGGGGGGCACGAACACCGGGGAGCTGTTTTTT
TRBV7-2	-	TRBJ2-3	-	CASSSIRQRWLHF	TGTGCCAGCAGCTCCATTCGACAGAGGTGGTTGCATTTT
TRBV11-2	TRBD1	TRBJ1-4	-	CASSLGQGGRTNEKLFF	TGTGCCAGCAGCTTAGGCCAAGGGGGCCGGACTAATGAAAAACTGTTTTTT
TRBV7-9	-	TRBJ1-4	-	CASSLGREGTNEKLFF	TGTGCCAGCAGCTTAGGCAGGGAGGGAACTAATGAAAAACTGTTTTTT
TRBV4-2	-	TRBJ2-2	-	CASSPTINTGELFF	TGTGCCAGCAGTCCGACTATCAACACCGGGGAGCTGTTTTTT
TRBV7-9	-	TRBJ1-2	-	CASSLVASRDGYTF	TGTGCCAGCAGCTTAGTGGCCTCGAGGGATGGCTACACCTTC
TRBV10-3	-	TRBJ2-7	-	CAISRDFYEQYF	TGTGCCATCAGTCGGGACTTTTACGAGCAGTACTTC
TRBV5-3	-	TRBJ1-2	-	CARSLASGEPVSGYTF	TGTGCCAGAAGCTTGGCCTCGGGGGAACCTGTTAGTGGCTACACCTTC
TRBV9	TRBD1	TRBJ1-1	-	CASSETGVSTEAFF	TGTGCCAGCAGCGAGACAGGGGTTAGTACTGAAGCTTTCTTT
TRBV28	TRBD1	TRBJ2-6	-	CASSSLGQALHSGANVLTF	TGTGCCAGCAGCTCCCTCGGACAGGCCCTACACTCTGGGGCCAACGTCCTGACTTTC
TRBV5-4	TRBD2	TRBJ2-3	once	CASSLGTSGRALQDTQYF	TGTGCCAGCAGCCTCGGGACTAGCGGGAGGGCCCTCCAAGATACGCAGTATTTT
TRBV7-2	TRBD2	TRBJ2-3	-	CASSLVPSGSSDTQYF	TGTGCCAGCAGCTTAGTCCCTAGCGGGAGCTCAGATACGCAGTATTTT
TRBV7-2	TRBD1	TRBJ1-2	-	CASSLGFRQGARDYGYTF	TGTGCCAGCAGCTTAGGTTTCCGACAGGGGGCGCGGGATTATGGCTACACCTTC
TRBV4-2	-	TRBJ2-5	-	CASSQVSSPRSPYF	TGTGCCAGCAGCCAAGTGTCGAGTCCGAGATCTCCGTACTTC
TRBV27	TRBD1	TRBJ1-5	-	CASSSWTGGNQPQHF	TGTGCCAGCAGTTCTTGGACAGGGGGGAATCAGCCCCAGCATTTT